This note documents a single T cell receptor (beta chain) sequence. Its antigen is unknown. The sample holds no much larger clone one base away, and base qualities are not on file. V is pared back by 5 bases and J by 2 bases, with 8 bases lying between the germline termini. The germline V gene (reference sequence) supplies CDR1 SSHAT and CDR2 FNYEAQ. The CDR3 runs 13 amino acids, cysteine and phenylalanine included. Just CDR3 DNA is preserved here, 39 bases in frame from base 1. These data belong to a study of tissue T cells after allogeneic stem cell transplantation (dated by TCRdb to between 2021 and 2024). For context, the study as a whole: Every GVHD patient received a graft from a donor; several grafts were unmodified and three were CD34-selected to deplete T cells. For tissues with multiple samples, a pathologist reviewed H&E sections and gave sequencing priority to samples with histologically apparent lymphocytes. Using research autopsies of patients with and without GVHD, plus mouse models of GVHD, the study profiled TCR beta repertoires across many tissues. The human arm was conducted as a prospective observational study, and neither blinding nor randomization was performed. Summary of the overall study and its limitations: Few T cell clones were found to be shared across patients, but shared repertoire signatures across patients were revealed in a tissue-specific fashion by motif-based clustering. Within patients, how anatomically similar the tissues were was a key factor in shaping TCR repertoire composition, regardless of disease or transplant status. Which tissue TCRs were alloreactive or antigen-specific was not determined in the study, and some clones might have been persisting host cells. Blood and spleen T cells captured only a limited portion of the TCR repertoire detected in tissues, in both patients and mice. The patient cohort was small and varied clinically, and sampling depth was recognized as a limitation.

Libraries were prepared through the immunoSEQ multiplex PCR assay. Adaptive Biotechnologies performed the TCRbeta CDR3 sequencing at survey depth and reported CDR3 sequences, V/J genes, productive frequency and template counts. TCR beta CDR3 regions were amplified from genomic DNA instead of RNA. The authors' analysis ran thus. Jensen-Shannon divergence was used to quantify pairwise repertoire overlap between tissues, with a value of 1 meaning complete divergence and a value of 0 meaning identical repertoires. Based on pairwise JSD values, tissues were grouped by single-linkage agglomerative hierarchical clustering, and the results were shown as dendrograms. GLIPH2 was run on all patient samples with simulation_depth 1000, kmer_min_depth 3 and cdr3_length_cutoff 8, and groups with more than two unique CDR3s were retained. A standardized tissue-overlap score was generated by extrapolating Jaccard GLIPH-group overlap across patients to a standard repertoire size of 1000 clones. To look at how diversity was associated with clinical or experimental variables, linear mixed-effect models were used, with tissue treated as a fixed effect and individual treated as a random effect. TCRdb took this table from immuneACCESS and kept in-frame rearrangements with V and J called. Such tables lack part of the clones; where checked against another copy, unresolved V genes explain under half of the gap, and the rest is unexplained. That table is the source of V, J and clone size, and D and trimming were worked out from the DNA. The sample table records around 3,000 clones; about 59% of these occur just once. The ten largest clonotypes hold 16% of the sample.

The time point label for this specimen denotes: human tissue collected at research (rapid) autopsy. About 7 adult allo-HCT recipients with steroid-refractory GVHD were prospectively enrolled in a research-autopsy study over a three-year period. Gastrointestinal GVHD was present in all GVHD patients, several lines of GVHD-directed therapy were administered to all GVHD patients, and skin involvement was additionally present in about 5 GVHD patients. After a median post-mortem interval of nearly ten hours, autopsy tissues were collected, including GI sites from esophagus to rectum, liver, skin, and lymphoid organs such as spleen. Each autopsy specimen was cut in two, with one portion flash-frozen in liquid nitrogen and the remainder formalin-fixed, and the outer muscle layers of GI specimens were removed. Genomic DNA was extracted from frozen tissues using the Mag-Bind Blood & Tissue DNA HDQ 96 Kit on a Chemagic 360 or the DNeasy Blood & Tissue Kit. Because of concern about red blood cell contamination, extracted DNA was further purified using the Genomic DNA Clean & Concentrator-25 kit.

This receptor was identified in a male patient aged 60 or older with steroid-refractory graft-versus-host disease after an allogeneic stem cell transplant. It is possible that, after a transplant, some T cells come from the graft donor. The chain is made from TRBV7-7 and TRBJ2-3; no D gene call is confident. The specimen comprised ascending colon tissue, sampled at autopsy. The CDR3 loop reads CASSPSLTDTQYF. In nucleotides, the sequence is TGTGCCAGCAGCCCCAGTCTCACAGATACGCAGTATTTT.